This T cell receptor beta chain was recovered during a study of pediatric ulcerative colitis. Study-level points and caveats: Ulcerative colitis patients shared more blood-rectal clones than controls. Two rectal clonotypes were found only in ulcerative colitis patients, all of them.

Up to 500,000 reads were sequenced per sample. Only in-frame clones appear in the TCRdb table, and some are missing; sequencing was by immunoSEQ multiplex PCR. Altogether about 22,000 clones are present, about 71% being singletons, with the ten largest covering about 16%. Regarding this clone: Its target is not known.

Rectal tissue came from one to two pinch biopsies taken at colonoscopy. Sequenced: gut tissue. The TCR originated in a boy aged 5-17 years with severe ulcerative colitis.

CDR3 nucleotides: TGTGCCAGCAGCCCCGGGACAGGGGGTCGGGAGACCCAGTACTTC. Translating it yields CASSPGTGGRETQYF. J is TRBJ2-5 and V is TRBV6-6; 11 nucleotides agree with TRBD1. V was clipped by 6 bases and J by 5 bases; unmatched bases: 8. The CDR3 is 15 residues long. Germline lookup yields CDR1 MNHNY and CDR2 SVGAGI (reference sequence).